Below are 17 T cell receptor beta chains sequenced from a single sample in a study of blood T cell repertoires in COVID-19. Repertoires were generated with immunoSEQ multiplex PCR, while TCRdb's copy carries only in-frame clones and drops some. Of around 140,000 clones in the sample, around 80% are singletons; the top ten hold 2.4%. Sample: PBMCs or T cells enriched from blood (not recorded which). The receptors here all came from a man in his forties with acute COVID-19.

The chain joins TRBV29-1 to TRBJ2-7, with TRBD1 identical over 10 bases. V shed 7 bases and J 6 bases; nucleotides not matched to a gene: 12. Germline assignment: CDR1 SQVTM and CDR2 ANQGSEA. The CDR3 covers 14 residues. Written as DNA, the CDR3 is TGCAGCGCGACCCGGTTGACAGGGGGCGGCGAGCAGTACTTC. Translating it yields CSATRLTGGGEQYF.

The chain uses TRBV19 and TRBJ2-5, with 9 bases fitting TRBD2. Germline V lookup: CDR1 LNHDA, CDR2 SQIVND (reference sequence). V shed 4 bases and J 2 bases; nucleotides not matched to a gene: 5. The CDR3 is 15 amino acids. CDR3 sequence: CASSKWAGGQETQYF. The CDR3 region has the DNA TGTGCCAGTAGTAAATGGGCGGGAGGGCAAGAGACCCAGTACTTC.

The chain combines TRBV19 with TRBJ1-5, with D unclear. Germline assignment: CDR1 LNHDA and CDR2 SQIVND (reference sequence). Trimming pared 3 bases from V and 3 bases from J, leaving 9 bases between. The CDR3 runs to 14 residues. The CDR3 nucleotides read TGTGCCAGTAGTATCGAACGGGTCAATCAGCCCCAGCATTTT. The encoded protein is CASSIERVNQPQHF.

V gene TRBV7-6 combines with J gene TRBJ2-2; TRBD2 matches 11 bases. With V trimmed by 8 bases and J by 4 bases, 6 bases remained unmatched. The CDR3 is 15 residues long. Germline V lookup: CDR1 SGHVS, CDR2 FNYEAQ. The CDR3 here is CASSRLAGITGELFF. The CDR3 DNA follows: TGTGCCAGCTCCCGACTAGCGGGAATCACCGGGGAGCTGTTTTTT.

The chain uses TRBV29-1 and TRBJ2-1; D is perhaps TRBD1 (5 bases). The V gene lost 4 bases and the J gene lost 6 bases, with 22 bases spanning the gap. This CDR3 contains 16 residues. Germline CDR1 and CDR2: SQVTM and ANQGSEA. The CDR3 loop is CSVALGEHQGSNEQFF. The CDR3 nucleotides read TGCAGCGTTGCCCTAGGCGAGCACCAGGGTAGCAATGAGCAGTTCTTC.

V gene TRBV18 combines with J gene TRBJ1-5; D is uncertain. Germline V gene data show CDR1 as KGHSH and CDR2 as LQKENI. This CDR3 contains 16 residues. With 6 bases removed from V and 1 base from J, the gap between germline ends came to 16 bases. CDR3 sequence: CASSQSRGMSNQPQHF. The CDR3 DNA is TGTGCCAGCTCCCAAAGTCGGGGTATGAGCAATCAGCCCCAGCATTTT.

The CDR3 reads CASSQVSLAGGPRDTQYF. The CDR3 DNA is TGTGCCAGCAGCCAAGTTAGTCTAGCGGGAGGGCCAAGGGATACGCAGTATTTT. V and J are TRBV3-1 (or the pseudogene TRBV3-2) and TRBJ2-3, with 12 nucleotides matching TRBD2. The CDR3 has 18 amino acids. The V segment lost 1 base and the J segment 6 bases; nucleotides outside the gene matches: 11. Looked up from germline, CDR1 is LGHDT and CDR2 is YNNKEL (reference sequence).

V usage is TRBV6-6 and J usage is TRBJ1-1; D is uncertain. V lost 6 bases and J 0 bases, leaving 14 bases between the germline ends. This CDR3 is built from 15 residues. CDR1 MNHNY and CDR2 SVGAGI come from the germline V gene (reference sequence). The DNA for the CDR3 is TGTGCCAGCAGCCTCCGGGATATCATGAACACTGAAGCTTTCTTT. Its protein product is CASSLRDIMNTEAFF.

This chain uses TRBV19 with TRBJ1-5; 9 bases match TRBD1. Germline CDR1 is LNHDA and CDR2 is SQIVND (reference sequence). The trim removed 3 bases at V and 4 bases at J, leaving 1 base unmatched. The CDR3 extends over 14 amino acids. The CDR3 DNA reads as TGTGCCAGTAGTATGACAGGGGGAAATCAGCCCCAGCATTTT. Protein product: CASSMTGGNQPQHF.

The CDR3 region has the DNA TGTGCCAGCAGCCAAGAACGGTTGAACACTGAAGCTTTCTTT. It translates to CASSQERLNTEAFF. This sequence joins TRBV3-1 (or the pseudogene TRBV3-2) and TRBJ1-1; D uncertain. The CDR3 length is 14 residues. Germline CDR1 is LGHDT and CDR2 is YNNKEL (reference sequence). Trimming left V 0 bases short and J 0 bases short, with 5 bases between.

This chain uses TRBV11-3 with TRBJ2-3, with D maybe TRBD2 (5 bases). The ends were cut back, 5 bases at V and 7 bases at J, with 10 bases in the middle. The CDR3 is 12 amino acids. Germline values: CDR1 SGHNT, CDR2 YENEEA. CDR3 protein: CASSPSGNTQYF. The CDR3 region has the DNA TGTGCCAGCAGCCCTTCGGGAAATACGCAGTATTTT.

This sequence joins TRBV7-2 and TRBJ1-3; 8 positions agree with TRBD1. With V trimmed by 1 base and J by 11 bases, 4 bases remained unmatched. The CDR3 loop spans 13 amino acids. Germline V gives CDR1 SGHTA, CDR2 FQGNSA. The CDR3 loop is CASSLDRGRAIYF. The CDR3 DNA reads as TGTGCCAGCAGCTTAGACAGGGGGAGGGCCATATATTTT.

This clone appeared once. V gene TRBV30 combines with J gene TRBJ2-2; possibly TRBD1 for D (6 bases). The CDR3 has 15 residues. In germline, CDR1 is GTSNPN, CDR2 SVGIG (reference sequence). Trimming shortened V by 3 bases and J by 5 bases, and 16 bases separated the two germline ends. As DNA, the CDR3 is TGTGCCTGGAGCCCAAACAGGGTAGTAACCGGGGAGCTGTTTTTT. Translating gives CAWSPNRVVTGELFF. Based on the CDR3 plus reference TRBV30 and TRBJ2-2, the full variable domain is SQTIHQWPATLVQPVGSPLSLECTVEGTSNPNLYWYRQAAGRGLQLLFYSVGIGQISSEVPQNLSASRPQDRQFILSSKKLLLSDSGFYLCAWSPNRVVTGELFFGEGSRLTVL.

This clone occurred once. This chain links TRBV28 with TRBJ2-7; D not resolved. The CDR3 has 12 amino acids. From germline, CDR1 is MDHEN and CDR2 SYDVKM. Trimming took off 10 bases at V and 0 bases at J, with 10 bases between the two ends. The CDR3 is CATRGYSYEQYF. The CDR3 nucleotides are TGTGCCACCCGCGGTTACTCCTACGAGCAGTACTTC.

The V gene is TRBV19, the J gene TRBJ2-7; 7 bases line up with TRBD1. Trimming at V came to 4 bases and at J to 0 bases, leaving 3 bases not matched to a gene. Germline CDR1 and CDR2: LNHDA and SQIVND (reference sequence). This CDR3 has 14 amino acids. The CDR3, as DNA: TGTGCCAGTAGTAACCGGGACAGCTCCTACGAGCAGTACTTC. It specifies CASSNRDSSYEQYF.

The chain joins TRBV29-1 to TRBJ2-5; D is possibly TRBD1 (6 bases). The CDR3 sequence is 12 residues long. CDR1 is SQVTM, CDR2 ANQGSEA, per germline. The ends were cut back, 7 bases at V and 5 bases at J, with 14 bases in the middle. The CDR3, as DNA: TGCAGCGCCGGTCAGGGGCAGGAGACCCAGTACTTC. It translates to CSAGQGQETQYF.

V is TRBV19 and J is TRBJ2-2; 11 nucleotides agree with TRBD1. The CDR3 extends over 17 amino acids. V dropped 7 bases and J dropped 4; count of bases not matched to a gene: 11. Germline V gene lookup returns CDR1 LNHDA and CDR2 SQIVND (reference sequence). The CDR3 here is CASTRTGGVKATGELFF. The DNA of the CDR3 is TGTGCCAGTACCCGGACAGGGGGCGTGAAGGCCACCGGGGAGCTGTTTTTT.